This T cell receptor beta chain comes out of a study of T-cell reconstitution after alpha-beta-depleted transplantation in children. Germline V gene sequence: CDR1 SGHTA, CDR2 FQGNSA. There are 12 residues in the CDR3. With 7 bases removed from V and 7 bases from J, the gap between germline ends came to 13 bases. Library preparation (for TCRbeta) was performed with unique molecular identifiers. Each CDR3 protein gets one entry after TCRdb re-called the PCR reads with MiXCR. The sample shows hundreds of thousands of distinct CDR3 sequences, less than 15% of them seen only once. Many counts were recorded for this clonotype.

Sequencing was performed on PBMCs, taken before TCRalphabeta/CD19-depleted stem cell transplant. The chain carries TRBV7-2 and TRBJ1-2; tentative D call: TRBD1 (5 bases). This clonotype originated in a girl aged 2 to 9 with congenital amegakaryocytic thrombocytopenia, due to receive a stem cell transplant. Here the CDR3 reads CASTLWGSGYTF. The CDR3 nucleotides read TGTGCCAGCACTCTTTGGGGGTCTGGCTACACCTTC. The variable domain in full, completed from reference TRBV7-2 and TRBJ1-2, reads GAGVSQSPSNKVTEKGKDVELRCDPISGHTALYWYRQSLGQGLEFLIYFQGNSAPDKSGLPSDRFSAERTGGSVSTLTIQRTQQEDSAVYLCASTLWGSGYTFGSGTRLTVV.